This T cell receptor (beta chain) appears in the sequencing data of a study of PD-1 blockade in classical Hodgkin lymphoma (dated by TCRdb to about 2020). Regarding the research as a whole: Nivolumab dosing was 3 mg/kg intravenously every 2 weeks, continuing until either disease progression or unacceptable toxicity. A peripheral blood immune signature of response to PD-1 blockade in classical Hodgkin lymphoma was defined using TCR beta sequencing and CyTOF.

The sample's time point label, in plain terms: cycle 1 day 1 (C1D1), immediately before nivolumab initiation. Every trial patient had relapsed following autologous stem cell transplantation, and prior brentuximab vedotin exposure was what differed among cohorts A, B and C. The trial cohort included roughly 60 patients with relapsed/refractory classical Hodgkin lymphoma, and each patient had a best overall response of complete response, partial response or progressive disease. Single-agent nivolumab was administered to trial patients in the multi-cohort phase II CheckMate 205 trial. Best overall response was determined by an independent review committee according to the 2007 International Working Group response criteria. Trial PBMCs were collected just before the start of nivolumab (C1D1) and during therapy at cycle 2 day 1 and cycle 4 day 1. Peripheral blood was collected in 8 mL Vacutainer Cell Preparation Tubes, from which PBMCs were isolated by centrifugation and then cryopreserved.

Genomic DNA was extracted with the Qiagen DNeasy kit from unsorted PBMCs and from negatively selected CD4+ and CD8+ fractions. TCR beta CDR3 regions were amplified by immunoSEQ multiplex PCR using primers annealing to V and J segments. A synthetic immune receptor repertoire was used to minimize amplification bias, and remaining bias was computationally removed after sequencing. Under the source paper's analysis protocol: Custom Python scripts were used to quantify repertoire diversity as the Shannon entropy index. The unsorted, CD4+ and CD8+ repertoires were each analyzed separately, with the exception of combined analyses, where CD4+ and CD8+ sequences were merged in silico. Clonal expansion was defined as a frequency increase of at least 2-fold after treatment compared with C1D1, and clones undetected at baseline were assigned a pseudocount of 0.5. Singleton clones were defined as clones with 0 or 1 copy at C1D1, and non-singleton clones were defined as clones with 2 or more copies. Clones expanded in unsorted samples were labelled as CD4+, CD8+ or unknown by matching protein sequences in sorted samples from the same patient. Wilcoxon tests were applied to paired samples to test diversity changes from C1D1 to C4D1. Here the immuneACCESS table is served through TCRdb, limited to in-frame sequences with V and J called. Missing clones are a known gap in these copies; in checked studies unresolved V genes cover under half, and the rest lacks a known reason. That table furnishes V, J and clone size, whereas the DNA furnished D and trimming. This sample is represented by roughly 15,000 clones; under 90% of them were singletons. The biggest ten clones account for 20% to 25% of the sample.

Trimmed from V: 2 bases; trimmed from J: 5 bases; junction bases lacking a gene match: 11. From the germline V gene (reference sequence), CDR1 is MNHEY and CDR2 is SMNVEV. The CDR3, from cysteine to phenylalanine, totals 17 residues. Only the CDR3 region is kept as DNA, spanning 51 bases read in frame from base 1. Results and caveats for the whole study, not just this receptor: Only a single clinical trial cohort was studied, and what caused the repertoire differences, possibly disease activity or prior therapy, remained undefined. Lower diversity was observed in patients in whom nivolumab was started less than 1 year after ASCT, and these patients were excluded from later analyses so that confounding by immune reconstitution would be avoided. Baseline TCR diversity was reported to be lower in newly diagnosed patients than in healthy donors and to be lower still in relapsed/refractory patients. CD4+ but not CD8+ TCR diversity rose significantly by C4D1 (p=0.0027 vs p=0.16), most apparent in complete responders (p=0.02). Among trial patients, those achieving complete response had baseline diversity similar to that of newly diagnosed patients, while diversity was significantly lower in partial responders and progressors.

Remarks on this clone: It lacks a known antigen. The record has no base qualities; no much larger clone is one base away.

The sequencing here drew on peripheral blood mononuclear cells (PBMCs), taken at baseline. This clonotype was sampled from a human donor with classical Hodgkin lymphoma. Recombination linked TRBV27 to TRBJ2-1, and 8 junction bases match TRBD2. The DNA reads as follows: TGTGCCAGCAGTTTAGGCGCGGGGGGCATAAGAAACAATGAGCAGTTCTTC. This yields the protein CASSLGAGGIRNNEQFF.